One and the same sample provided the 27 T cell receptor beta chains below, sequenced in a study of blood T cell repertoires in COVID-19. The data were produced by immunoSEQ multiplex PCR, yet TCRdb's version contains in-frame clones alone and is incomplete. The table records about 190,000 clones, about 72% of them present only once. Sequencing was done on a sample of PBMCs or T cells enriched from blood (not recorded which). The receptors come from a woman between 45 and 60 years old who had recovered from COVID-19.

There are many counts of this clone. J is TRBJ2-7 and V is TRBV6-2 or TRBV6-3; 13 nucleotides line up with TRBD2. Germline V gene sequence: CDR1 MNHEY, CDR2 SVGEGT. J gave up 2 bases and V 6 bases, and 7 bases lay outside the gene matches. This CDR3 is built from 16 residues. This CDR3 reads CASSRNGLAGAYEQYF. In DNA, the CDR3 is TGTGCCAGCAGCCGCAACGGACTAGCGGGGGCCTACGAGCAGTACTTC.

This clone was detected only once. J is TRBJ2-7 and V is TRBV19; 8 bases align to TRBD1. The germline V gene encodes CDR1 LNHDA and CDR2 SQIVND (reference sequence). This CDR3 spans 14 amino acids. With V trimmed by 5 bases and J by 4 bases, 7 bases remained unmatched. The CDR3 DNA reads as TGTGCCAGTAGTCGGGACAGGTTCTCATACGAGCAGTACTTC. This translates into CASSRDRFSYEQYF. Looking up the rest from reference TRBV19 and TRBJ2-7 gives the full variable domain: DGGITQSPKYLFRKEGQNVTLSCEQNLNHDAMYWYRQDPGQGLRLIYYSQIVNDFQKGDIAEGYSVSREKKESFPLTVTSAQKNPTAFYLCASSRDRFSYEQYFGPGTRLTVT.

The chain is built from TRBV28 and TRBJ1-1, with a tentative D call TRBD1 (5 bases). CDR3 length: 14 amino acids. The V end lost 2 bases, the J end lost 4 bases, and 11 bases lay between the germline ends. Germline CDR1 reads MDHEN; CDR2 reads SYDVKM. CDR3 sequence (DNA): TGTGCCAGCAGTTTAGTTAGGGGTAGCACTGAAGCTTTCTTT. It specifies CASSLVRGSTEAFF.

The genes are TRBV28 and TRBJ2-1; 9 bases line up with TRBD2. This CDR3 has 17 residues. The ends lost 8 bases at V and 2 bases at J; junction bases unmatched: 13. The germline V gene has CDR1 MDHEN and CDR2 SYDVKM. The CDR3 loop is CASLSPSSGRTYNEQFF. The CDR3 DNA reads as TGTGCCAGCCTATCCCCAAGTAGCGGGAGAACCTACAATGAGCAGTTCTTC. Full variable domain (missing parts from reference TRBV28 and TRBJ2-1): DVKVTQSSRYLVKRTGEKVFLECVQDMDHENMFWYRQDPGLGLRLIYFSYDVKMKEKGDIPEGYSVSREKKERFSLILESASTNQTSMYLCASLSPSSGRTYNEQFFGPGTRLTVL.

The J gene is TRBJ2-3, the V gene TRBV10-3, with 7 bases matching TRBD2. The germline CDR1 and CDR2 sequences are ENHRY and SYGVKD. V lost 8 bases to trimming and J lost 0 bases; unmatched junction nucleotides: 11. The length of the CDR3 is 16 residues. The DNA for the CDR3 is TGTGCCATCGGACCCGCTCTAGCGGCTAGCACAGATACGCAGTATTTT. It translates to CAIGPALAASTDTQYF.

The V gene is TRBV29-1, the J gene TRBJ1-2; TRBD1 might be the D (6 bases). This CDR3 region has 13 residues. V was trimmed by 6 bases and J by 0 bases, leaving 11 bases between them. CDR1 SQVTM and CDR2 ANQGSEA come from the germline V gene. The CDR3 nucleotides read TGCAGCGTCGCACAGGGTACTAACTATGGCTACACCTTC. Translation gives CSVAQGTNYGYTF.

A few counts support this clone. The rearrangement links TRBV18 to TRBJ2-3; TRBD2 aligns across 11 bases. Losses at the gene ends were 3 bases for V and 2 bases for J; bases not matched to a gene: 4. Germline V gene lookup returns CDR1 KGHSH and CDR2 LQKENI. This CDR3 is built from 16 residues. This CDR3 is CASSPIAGGYTDTQYF. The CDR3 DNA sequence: TGTGCCAGCTCACCCATAGCGGGAGGGTACACAGATACGCAGTATTTT. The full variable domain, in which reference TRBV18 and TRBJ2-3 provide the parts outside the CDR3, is NAGVMQNPRHLVRRRGQEARLRCSPMKGHSHVYWYRQLPEEGLKFMVYLQKENIIDESGMPKERFSAEFPKEGPSILRIQQVVRGDSAAYFCASSPIAGGYTDTQYFGPGTRLTVL.

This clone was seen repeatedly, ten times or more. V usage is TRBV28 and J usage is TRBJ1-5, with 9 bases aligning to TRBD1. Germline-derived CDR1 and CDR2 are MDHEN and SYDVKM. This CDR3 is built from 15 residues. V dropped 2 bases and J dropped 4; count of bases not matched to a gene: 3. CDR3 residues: CASSLGDRENQPQHF. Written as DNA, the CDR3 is TGTGCCAGCAGTTTAGGGGACAGGGAAAATCAGCCCCAGCATTTT. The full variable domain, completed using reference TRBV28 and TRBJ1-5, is DVKVTQSSRYLVKRTGEKVFLECVQDMDHENMFWYRQDPGLGLRLIYFSYDVKMKEKGDIPEGYSVSREKKERFSLILESASTNQTSMYLCASSLGDRENQPQHFGDGTRLSIL.

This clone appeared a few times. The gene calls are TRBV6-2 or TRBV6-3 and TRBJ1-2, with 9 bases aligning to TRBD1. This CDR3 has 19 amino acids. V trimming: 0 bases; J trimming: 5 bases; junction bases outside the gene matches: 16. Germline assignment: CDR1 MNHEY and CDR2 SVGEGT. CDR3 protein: CASSYSATSNRGREYGYTF. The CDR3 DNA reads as TGTGCCAGCAGTTACTCGGCCACGTCAAACAGGGGGCGTGAGTATGGCTACACCTTC.

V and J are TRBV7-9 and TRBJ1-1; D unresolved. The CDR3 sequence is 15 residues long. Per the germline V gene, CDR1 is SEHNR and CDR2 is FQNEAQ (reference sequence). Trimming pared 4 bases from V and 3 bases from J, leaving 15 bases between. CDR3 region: CASSYLPGDYTEAFF. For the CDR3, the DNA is TGTGCCAGCAGCTATCTTCCGGGAGACTACACTGAAGCTTTCTTT.

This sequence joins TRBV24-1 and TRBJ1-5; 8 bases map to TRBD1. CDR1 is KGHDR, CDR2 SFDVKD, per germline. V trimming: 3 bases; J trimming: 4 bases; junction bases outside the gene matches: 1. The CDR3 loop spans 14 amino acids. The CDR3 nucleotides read TGTGCCACCAGTGATCGGGACAGGAATCAGCCCCAGCATTTT. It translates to CATSDRDRNQPQHF.

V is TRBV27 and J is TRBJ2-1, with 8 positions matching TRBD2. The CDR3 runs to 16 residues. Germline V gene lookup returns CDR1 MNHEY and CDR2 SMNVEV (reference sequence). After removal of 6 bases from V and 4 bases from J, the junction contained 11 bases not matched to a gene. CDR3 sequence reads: CASRTRWVAGYNEQFF. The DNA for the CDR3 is TGTGCCAGCAGGACCCGCTGGGTAGCGGGATACAATGAGCAGTTCTTC.

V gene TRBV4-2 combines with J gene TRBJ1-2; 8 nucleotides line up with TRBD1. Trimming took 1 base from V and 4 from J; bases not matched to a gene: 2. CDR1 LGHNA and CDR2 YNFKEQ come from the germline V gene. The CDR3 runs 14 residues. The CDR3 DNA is TGTGCCAGCAGCCAAGCAGGGGGCAGCTATGGCTACACCTTC. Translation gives CASSQAGGSYGYTF.

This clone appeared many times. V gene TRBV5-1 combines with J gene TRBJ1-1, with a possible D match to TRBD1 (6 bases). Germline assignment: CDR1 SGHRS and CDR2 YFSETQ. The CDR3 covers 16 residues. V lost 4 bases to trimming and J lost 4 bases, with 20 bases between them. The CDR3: CASSPGTQGPFTEAFF. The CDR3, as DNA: TGCGCCAGCAGCCCAGGAACACAGGGCCCCTTCACTGAAGCTTTCTTT.

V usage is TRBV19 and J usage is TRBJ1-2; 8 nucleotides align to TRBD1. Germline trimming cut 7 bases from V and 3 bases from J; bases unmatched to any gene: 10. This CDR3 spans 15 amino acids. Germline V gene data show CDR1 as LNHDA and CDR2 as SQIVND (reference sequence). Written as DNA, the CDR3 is TGTGCCAGTACCGACCCCGGACAGGGTCACTATGGCTACACCTTC. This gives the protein CASTDPGQGHYGYTF.

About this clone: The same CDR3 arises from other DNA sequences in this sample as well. The CDR3 sequence: CASSPATNEKLFF. The DNA for the CDR3 is TGTGCCAGCAGTCCCGCAACTAATGAAAAACTGTTTTTT. V gene TRBV3-1 (or the pseudogene TRBV3-2) combines with J gene TRBJ1-4; D is uncertain. The germline CDR1 and CDR2 sequences are LGHDT and YNNKEL (reference sequence). The CDR3 has 13 amino acids. Trimming pared 6 bases from V and 0 bases from J, leaving 5 bases between.

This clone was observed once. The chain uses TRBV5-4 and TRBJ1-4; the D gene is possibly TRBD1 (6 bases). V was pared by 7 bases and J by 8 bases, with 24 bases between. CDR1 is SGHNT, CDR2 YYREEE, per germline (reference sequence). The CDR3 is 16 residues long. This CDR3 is CASERQEPDIREKLFF. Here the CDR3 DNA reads TGTGCCAGCGAAAGACAGGAACCCGACATTAGGGAAAAACTGTTTTTT.

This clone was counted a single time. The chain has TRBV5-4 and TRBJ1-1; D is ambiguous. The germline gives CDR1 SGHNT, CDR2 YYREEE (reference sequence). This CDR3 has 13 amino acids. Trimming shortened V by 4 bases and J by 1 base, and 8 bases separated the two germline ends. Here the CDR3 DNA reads TGTGCCAGCAGCCCGGACTGGAACACTGAAGCTTTCTTT. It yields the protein CASSPDWNTEAFF.

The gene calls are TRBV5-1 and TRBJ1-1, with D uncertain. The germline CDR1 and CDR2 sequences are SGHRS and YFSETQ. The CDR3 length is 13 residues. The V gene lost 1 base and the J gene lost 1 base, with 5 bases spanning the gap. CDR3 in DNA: TGCGCCAGCAGCTTGCCCCAGAACACTGAAGCTTTCTTT. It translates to CASSLPQNTEAFF.

DNA of the CDR3: TGTGCCAGCACTTGGGGGGTGGAACTGTTTTTT. Protein sequence: CASTWGVELFF. This chain links TRBV12-3 or TRBV12-4 with TRBJ1-4, with a tentative D call TRBD1 (5 bases). V lost 7 bases to trimming and J lost 12 bases, with 12 bases between them. The CDR3 loop spans 11 amino acids.

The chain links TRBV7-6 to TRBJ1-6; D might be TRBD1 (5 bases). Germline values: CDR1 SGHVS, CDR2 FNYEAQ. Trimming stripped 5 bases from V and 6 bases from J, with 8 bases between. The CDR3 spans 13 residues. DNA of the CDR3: TGTGCCAGCAGCCCCCAGGGTAATTCACCCCTCCACTTT. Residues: CASSPQGNSPLHF.

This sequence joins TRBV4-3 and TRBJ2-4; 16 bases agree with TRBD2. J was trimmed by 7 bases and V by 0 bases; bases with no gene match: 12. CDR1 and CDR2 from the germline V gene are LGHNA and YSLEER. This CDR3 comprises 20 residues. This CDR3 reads CASSQDIGTSGRVGGNIQYF. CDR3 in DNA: TGCGCCAGCAGCCAAGATATTGGGACTAGCGGGAGGGTTGGTGGGAACATTCAGTACTTC.

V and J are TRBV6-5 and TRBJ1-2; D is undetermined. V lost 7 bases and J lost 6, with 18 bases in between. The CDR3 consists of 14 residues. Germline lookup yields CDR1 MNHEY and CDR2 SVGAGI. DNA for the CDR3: TGTGCCAGCATCCAGGCGGGGAACCGAAATGGCTACACCTTC. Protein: CASIQAGNRNGYTF.

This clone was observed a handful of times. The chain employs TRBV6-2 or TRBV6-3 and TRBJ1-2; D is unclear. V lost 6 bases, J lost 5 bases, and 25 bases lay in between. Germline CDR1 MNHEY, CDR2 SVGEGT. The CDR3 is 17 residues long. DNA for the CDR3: TGTGCCAGCAGCTCCTATACCCGCCGGGAAATGGAGTATGGCTACACCTTC. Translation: CASSSYTRREMEYGYTF.

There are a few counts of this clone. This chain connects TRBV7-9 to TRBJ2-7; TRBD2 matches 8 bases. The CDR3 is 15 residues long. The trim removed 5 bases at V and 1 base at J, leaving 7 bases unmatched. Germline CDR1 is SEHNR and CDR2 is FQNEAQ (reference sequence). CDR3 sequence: CASSPAGLESYEQYF. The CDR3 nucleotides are TGTGCCAGCAGCCCGGCGGGACTAGAGTCCTACGAGCAGTACTTC.

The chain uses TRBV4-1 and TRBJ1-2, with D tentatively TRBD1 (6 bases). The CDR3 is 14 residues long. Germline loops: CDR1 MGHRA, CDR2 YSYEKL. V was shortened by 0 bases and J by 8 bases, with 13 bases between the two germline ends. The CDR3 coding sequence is TGCGCCAGCAGCCAAGAGGCAGGGGTGAGGGGCTACACCTTC. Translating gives CASSQEAGVRGYTF.

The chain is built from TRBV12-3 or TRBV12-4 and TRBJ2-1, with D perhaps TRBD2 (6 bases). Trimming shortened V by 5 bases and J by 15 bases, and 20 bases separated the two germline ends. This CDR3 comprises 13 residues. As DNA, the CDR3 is TGTGCCAGCAGTCCCCGTGCTAGCGAGGTCGCGTTCTTC. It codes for CASSPRASEVAFF.